The T cell receptor beta chain described here comes from a study of T cell responses to AZD1222 COVID-19 vaccine. Germline-derived CDR1 and CDR2 are SGHRS and YFSETQ. Trimming took 0 bases from V and 1 from J; bases not matched to a gene: 3. The length of the CDR3 is 15 residues. Generated by immunoSEQ multiplex PCR, the TCRdb table keeps only in-frame clones and is missing some. The table lists approximately 220,000 clones, about 93% of them singletons. The TCR was taken from an adult in good health. The gene calls are TRBV5-1 and TRBJ2-5, with TRBD1 matching over 7 bases. Sequenced material: peripheral blood, taken on day 0 of MenACWY control vaccination. This chain's CDR3 is CASSLGQGTQETQYF. The DNA for the CDR3 is TGCGCCAGCAGCTTGGGACAGGGAACCCAAGAGACCCAGTACTTC.